The rows below give T cell receptor beta chains drawn from one sample of a study of post-analysis software for immune sequencing data. Using its own MiXCR run on the PCR reads, TCRdb lists one record per CDR3 protein. The top ten hold 4.6% of the sample, which has hundreds of thousands of distinct CDR3 sequences, roughly half seen once. Sample: blood. Every receptor here comes from a girl aged 10-17 years with multiple sclerosis. The conserved cysteine and the conserved F or W are not part of the CDR3 here.

V	J	length	CDR3
TRBV10-3	TRBJ2-3	14	ATGIPTGTARDTQY
TRBV29-1	TRBJ2-5	12	SVESGRAWETQY
TRBV12-3/TRBV12-4	TRBJ2-1	10	ASSSLGGEQF
TRBV5-1	TRBJ1-1	12	ASSPAAGGTEAF
TRBV7-9	TRBJ2-7	9	ASRGSDEQY
TRBV29-1	TRBJ1-1	11	SIGGGLNTEAF
TRBV20-1	TRBJ1-2	10	SAREVAHGYT
TRBV6-6	TRBJ2-7	12	ASIQSGGTYEQY
TRBV5-1	TRBJ2-2	14	ASSPGQGAADGELF
TRBV5-1	TRBJ1-1	11	ASSLQDSTEAF
TRBV20-1	TRBJ2-5	12	SAAKASGGETQY
TRBV24-1	TRBJ2-5	14	ATSGKDRPLQETQY
TRBV12-3/TRBV12-4	TRBJ1-2	15	ASSPGTGGFFSGGYT
TRBV20-1	TRBJ2-7	11	SARGQSSYEQY
TRBV6-5	TRBJ2-4	16	ASSSLGGGNQAKNIQY
TRBV12-3/TRBV12-4	TRBJ2-1	12	PSSSAGGVDEQF
TRBV6-5	TRBJ2-3	14	ASSLQGLAGTDTQY
TRBV20-1	TRBJ2-1	12	SARDHSSYNEQF
TRBV10-3	TRBJ2-7	12	AISVDRTEYEQY
TRBV29-1	TRBJ2-7	9	SVEVVYEQY
TRBV5-1	TRBJ1-1	10	ASSLGDSEAF
TRBV5-1	TRBJ1-1	11	ASSFQGPTEAF
TRBV6-5	TRBJ2-3	13	ASSYSPVPTDTQY
TRBV5-1	TRBJ2-1	15	ASSLATSGRGYNEQF
TRBV13	TRBJ1-2	12	ASSLGQYHYGYT
TRBV5-1	TRBJ1-1	11	ASSFYSYTEAF
TRBV15	TRBJ2-2	17	ATSSRPGTGFANTGELF
TRBV6-1	TRBJ2-1	13	ASSELAGDYNEQF
TRBV7-9	-	11	ASNPRVAETQY
TRBV24-1	-	15	ATSGTTGQSSYNEQY
TRBV12-3/TRBV12-4	TRBJ2-6	14	ASTDRSLSGANVRT
TRBV5-1	TRBJ1-2	11	ASSIQDTGGYT
TRBV12-3/TRBV12-4	TRBJ2-5	15	ASSHGLAGVGQETQY
TRBV25-1	TRBJ2-3	16	ASSRRSPGDRTTDTQY
TRBV20-1	TRBJ2-1	9	SSGSQNGQF
TRBV29-1	TRBJ2-7	12	SAAGFMGGYGQY
TRBV7-9	TRBJ2-7	10	ASSDTAHEQY
TRBV6-5	TRBJ2-6	15	ASSYWDSNSGANVLT
TRBV5-1	TRBJ2-5	13	ASSHPGGRQETQY
TRBV5-1	TRBJ1-2	12	ASSSDRTDYGYT
TRBV12-3/TRBV12-4	TRBJ2-4	14	ASSSPGVLAKNIQY
TRBV4-2	TRBJ1-2	14	ASSQDRHNINYGYT
TRBV5-1	TRBJ2-1	13	ASSLTAGDYNGQF
TRBV7-2	TRBJ2-6	15	ASSSGLRGSGANVLT
TRBV19	TRBJ2-7	12	ASKRGPTNYEQY
TRBV5-5	-	12	ASSFSMVGETQY
TRBV5-1	TRBJ2-1	12	ASSLGTSRGEQF
TRBV20-1	TRBJ2-1	10	SASGGADEQF
TRBV7-2	TRBJ1-1	10	ASSLEPTEAF